Reported below is one T cell receptor (beta chain). This clone was seen a few times. What this receptor recognizes is not known. No much larger clonotype is one base removed from it; base qualities were not supplied. The data are from a study of OX40 agonist ivuxolimab in advanced cancers. Study-wide context: Ivuxolimab, which targeted the costimulatory receptor OX40 (CD134), was an agonistic, fully human IgG2 monoclonal antibody. Intravenous ivuxolimab was administered to patients every 2 weeks at six dose levels: 0.01, 0.1, 0.3, 1.5, 3 and 10 mg/kg. Of the approximately 50 dose-escalation patients, hepatocellular carcinoma was present in around 20, melanoma in roughly 15, renal cell carcinoma in 9 and head and neck cancer in 9. The dose-escalation cohort was roughly 87% male with a mean age of approximately 60 years, ranging from about 20 to 85. Patients were allowed to have had prior anti-PD-1, anti-PD-L1 or anti-CTLA-4 therapy, and around two fifths of the dose-escalation patients had been treated with checkpoint inhibitors. Partial responses were achieved by three dose-escalation patients, of whom one had hepatocellular carcinoma and two had cutaneous melanoma. The purpose of peripheral TCRbeta sequencing was to test whether ivuxolimab changed TCR sequence diversity and led to clonal T-cell expansion. The paper describes the monotherapy dose-escalation part (N ≈ 51 patients) of the phase I trial of ivuxolimab.

The germline V gene yields SGHTA for CDR1 and FQGNSA for CDR2. V gives up 5 bases and J gives up 0 bases, and the segment between their germline ends measures 18 bases. The cysteine opens and the phenylalanine closes a CDR3 of 17 amino acids. Just CDR3 DNA is preserved here, 51 bases in frame from base 1. The trial excluded patients who had a history of autoimmune disease or who were on systemic immunosuppression. Peripheral blood for TCR sequencing was collected from all dose cohorts at baseline, on cycle 4 day 1, and on cycle 7 day 1. The samples were taken from a phase I, first-in-human, multicenter, open-label dose-escalation trial of ivuxolimab. Adults with locally advanced or metastatic head and neck squamous cell, hepatocellular, melanoma or renal cell carcinoma were enrolled in the trial. Before TCR sequencing, CD4+ and CD8+ T cells were separately sorted from peripheral blood. Genomic DNA was isolated from the sorted cells so that the TCRbeta CDR3 region could be sequenced. The immunoSEQ Assay was used for sequencing of TCRbeta CDR3 regions. Sourced from immuneACCESS, this table was stored by TCRdb with only in-frame sequences that have V and J called. A share of the clones is absent; for the studies checked, an unresolved V gene accounts for under half, and the remainder has no known explanation. Within this sample are about 150,000 clones, with 90% to 95% of them counted one time only. The ten top clones hold around 0.31% of the sample.

Study-wide findings and limitations: Low levels of normalized T-cell clonal expansion were also seen in some patients who did not respond. After ivuxolimab, more expanded clones were found on average in CD8+ T cells than in CD4+ T cells. In the 0.1-3.0 mg/kg groups, partial responders had among the lowest normalized peripheral clonal expansion, particularly in CD8+ T cells. Antigen specificity was not determined for the clonally expanded peripheral T cells. At doses from 0.1 to 3.0 mg/kg, clonal expansion was seen in both CD4+ and CD8+ blood T cells between baseline and week 6.

This TCR was sampled from an adult with an advanced solid tumor such as melanoma, head and neck, liver or kidney cancer. This chain is built from TRBV7-2 and TRBJ2-3, with the D call perhaps TRBD1 or TRBD2, as 5 bases match in each case. Source: CD4+ or CD8+ T cells sorted from blood, taken in a trial of the OX40 agonist ivuxolimab. Here is the DNA: TGTGCCAGCAGCCCCAATCCCATGGGGGATAGCACAGATACGCAGTATTTT. Translated, it reads CASSPNPMGDSTDTQYF.